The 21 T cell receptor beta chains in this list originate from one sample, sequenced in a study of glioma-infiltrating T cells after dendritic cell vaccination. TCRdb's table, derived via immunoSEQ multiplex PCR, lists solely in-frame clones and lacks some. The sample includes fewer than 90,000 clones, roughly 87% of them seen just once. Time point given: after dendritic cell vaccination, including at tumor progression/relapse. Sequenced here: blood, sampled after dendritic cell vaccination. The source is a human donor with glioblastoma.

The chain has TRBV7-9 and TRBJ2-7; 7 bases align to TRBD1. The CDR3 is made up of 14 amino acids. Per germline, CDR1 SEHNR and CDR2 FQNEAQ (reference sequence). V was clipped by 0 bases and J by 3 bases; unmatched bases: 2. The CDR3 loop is CASSLAYRGYEQYF. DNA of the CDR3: TGTGCCAGCAGCTTAGCTTACAGGGGCTACGAGCAGTACTTC.

CDR3 amino acids: CASSSTGGTVNTEAFF. As DNA, the CDR3 is TGTGCCAGCAGCTCAACGGGCGGGACAGTGAACACTGAAGCTTTCTTT. The chain is built from TRBV7-8 and TRBJ1-1; the match to TRBD1 covers 7 bases. Germline values: CDR1 SGHVS, CDR2 FQNEAQ. CDR3 length: 16 amino acids. The junction had 8 bases not matched to a gene; V was cut back by 4 bases and J by 0 bases.

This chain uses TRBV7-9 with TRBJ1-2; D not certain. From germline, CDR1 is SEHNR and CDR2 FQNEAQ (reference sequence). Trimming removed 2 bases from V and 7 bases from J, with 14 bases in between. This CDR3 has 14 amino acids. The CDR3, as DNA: TGTGCCAGCAGCTTAATGGCCCGTGGCGGTGGCTACACCTTC. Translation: CASSLMARGGGYTF.

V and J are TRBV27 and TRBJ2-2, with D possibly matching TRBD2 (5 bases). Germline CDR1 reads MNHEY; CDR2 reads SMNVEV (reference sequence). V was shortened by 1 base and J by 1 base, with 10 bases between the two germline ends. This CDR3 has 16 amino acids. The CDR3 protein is CASSLFWGENTGELFF. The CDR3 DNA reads TGTGCCAGCAGTTTATTCTGGGGAGAGAACACCGGGGAGCTGTTTTTT.

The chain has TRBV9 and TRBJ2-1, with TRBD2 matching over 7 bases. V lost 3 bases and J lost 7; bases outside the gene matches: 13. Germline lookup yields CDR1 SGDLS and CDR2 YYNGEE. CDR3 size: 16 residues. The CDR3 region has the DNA TGTGCCAGCAGCGACATAGCGGGCCGGCCGGGGAATGAGCAGTTCTTC. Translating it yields CASSDIAGRPGNEQFF.

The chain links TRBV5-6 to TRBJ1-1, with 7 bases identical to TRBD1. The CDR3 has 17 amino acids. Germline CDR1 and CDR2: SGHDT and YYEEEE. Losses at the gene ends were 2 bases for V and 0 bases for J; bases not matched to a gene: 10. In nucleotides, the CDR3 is TGTGCCAGCAGCTTAGACAGGGTAGTAAGGATGAACACTGAAGCTTTCTTT. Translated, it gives CASSLDRVVRMNTEAFF.

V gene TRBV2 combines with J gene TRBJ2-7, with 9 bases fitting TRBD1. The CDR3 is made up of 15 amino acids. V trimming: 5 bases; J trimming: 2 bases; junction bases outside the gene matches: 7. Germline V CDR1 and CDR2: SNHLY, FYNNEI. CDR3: CASSLRQGGAYEQYF. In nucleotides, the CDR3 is TGTGCCAGCAGTTTAAGACAGGGGGGGGCCTACGAGCAGTACTTC.

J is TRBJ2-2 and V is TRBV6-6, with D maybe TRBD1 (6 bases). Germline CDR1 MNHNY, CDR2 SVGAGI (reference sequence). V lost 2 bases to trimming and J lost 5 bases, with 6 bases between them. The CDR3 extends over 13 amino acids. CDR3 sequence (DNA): TGTGCCAGCAGTTACACAGGGACCGGGGAGCTGTTTTTT. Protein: CASSYTGTGELFF.

As DNA, the CDR3 is TGTGCCAGCAGCAAAGACGGGACAGGGGCATTTTGCTGGGAGCTGTTTTTT. Amino acids: CASSKDGTGAFCWELFF. This rearrangement joins TRBV21-1 to TRBJ2-2; TRBD1 reflects the table's D call only, with no check against the DNA. TRBV21-1 is designated a pseudogene. This CDR3 comprises 17 residues.

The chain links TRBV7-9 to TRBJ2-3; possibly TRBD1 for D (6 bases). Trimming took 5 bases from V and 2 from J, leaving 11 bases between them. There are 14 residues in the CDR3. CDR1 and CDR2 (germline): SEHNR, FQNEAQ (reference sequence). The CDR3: CASSDRQATDTQYF. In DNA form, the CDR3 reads TGTGCCAGCAGCGACAGACAGGCCACAGATACGCAGTATTTT.

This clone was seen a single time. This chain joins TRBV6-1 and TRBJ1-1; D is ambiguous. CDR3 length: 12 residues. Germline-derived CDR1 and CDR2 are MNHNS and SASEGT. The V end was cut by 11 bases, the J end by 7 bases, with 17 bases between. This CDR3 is CALGREWVEAFF. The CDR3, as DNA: TGTGCCCTTGGGAGGGAATGGGTTGAAGCTTTCTTT.

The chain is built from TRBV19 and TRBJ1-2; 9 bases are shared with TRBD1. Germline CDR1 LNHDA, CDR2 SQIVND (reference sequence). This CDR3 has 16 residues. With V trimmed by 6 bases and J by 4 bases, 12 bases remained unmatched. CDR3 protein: CASSYSGTGNAYGYTF. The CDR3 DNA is TGTGCCAGTAGCTACAGCGGGACAGGGAACGCCTATGGCTACACCTTC.

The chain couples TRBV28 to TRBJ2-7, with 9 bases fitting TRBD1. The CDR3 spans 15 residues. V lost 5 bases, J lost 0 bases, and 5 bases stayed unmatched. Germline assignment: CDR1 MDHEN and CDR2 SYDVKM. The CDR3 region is CASSGTGRSSYEQYF. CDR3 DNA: TGTGCCAGCAGTGGGACAGGGCGAAGCTCCTACGAGCAGTACTTC.

CDR3 protein: CASIRTGETGISYTF. For the CDR3, the DNA is TGTGCCAGTATTCGGACAGGGGAGACTGGAATTAGCTACACCTTC. This chain links TRBV19 with TRBJ1-2; TRBD1 aligns across 9 bases. Looked up from germline, CDR1 is LNHDA and CDR2 is SQIVND (reference sequence). V was clipped by 7 bases and J by 9 bases; unmatched bases: 15. The CDR3 runs 15 residues.

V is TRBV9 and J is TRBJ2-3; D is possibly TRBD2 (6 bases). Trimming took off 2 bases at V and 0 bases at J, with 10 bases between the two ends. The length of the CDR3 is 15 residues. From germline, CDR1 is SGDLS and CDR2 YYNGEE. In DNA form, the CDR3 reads TGTGCCAGCAGCGTCTCGGGACTTAGCACAGATACGCAGTATTTT. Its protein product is CASSVSGLSTDTQYF.

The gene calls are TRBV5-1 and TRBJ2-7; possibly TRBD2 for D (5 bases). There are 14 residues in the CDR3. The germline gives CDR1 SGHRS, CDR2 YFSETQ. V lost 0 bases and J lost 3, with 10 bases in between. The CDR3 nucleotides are TGCGCCAGCAGCTTGGGGTCGGGGATCTACGAGCAGTACTTC. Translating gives CASSLGSGIYEQYF.

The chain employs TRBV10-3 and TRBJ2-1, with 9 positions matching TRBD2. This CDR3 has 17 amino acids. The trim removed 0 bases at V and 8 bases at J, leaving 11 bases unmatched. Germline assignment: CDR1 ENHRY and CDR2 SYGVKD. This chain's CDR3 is CAISESTAGGPRDEQFF. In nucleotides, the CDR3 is TGTGCCATCAGTGAGTCGACTGCGGGGGGGCCTCGGGATGAGCAGTTCTTC.

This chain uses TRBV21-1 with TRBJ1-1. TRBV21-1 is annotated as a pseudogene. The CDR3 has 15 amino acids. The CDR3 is CASSKAPVLNTEAFF. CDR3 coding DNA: TGTGCCAGCAGCAAAGCCCCCGTGTTGAACACTGAAGCTTTCTTT.

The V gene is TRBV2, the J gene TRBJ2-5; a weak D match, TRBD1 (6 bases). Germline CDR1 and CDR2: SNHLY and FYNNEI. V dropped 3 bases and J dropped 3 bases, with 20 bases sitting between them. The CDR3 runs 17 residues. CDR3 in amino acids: CASSEDLSGRGKETQYF. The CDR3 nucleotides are TGTGCCAGCAGTGAGGATCTTTCAGGCAGGGGCAAAGAGACCCAGTACTTC.

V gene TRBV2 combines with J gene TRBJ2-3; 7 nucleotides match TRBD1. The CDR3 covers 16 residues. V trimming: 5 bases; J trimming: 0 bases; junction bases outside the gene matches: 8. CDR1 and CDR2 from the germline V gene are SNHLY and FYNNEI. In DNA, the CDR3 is TGTGCCAGCAGTCCTCAGGGGGTCAAGAGCACAGATACGCAGTATTTT. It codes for CASSPQGVKSTDTQYF.

CDR3: CASSIGPGYTEAFF. CDR3 DNA sequence: TGTGCTAGTTCCATTGGTCCAGGGTACACTGAAGCTTTCTTT. This chain uses TRBV12-5 with TRBJ1-1; D is possibly TRBD1 (5 bases). Germline V gene sequence: CDR1 LGHNT, CDR2 FRNRAP. This CDR3 region has 14 residues. V lost 8 bases and J 3 bases, leaving 16 bases between the germline ends.